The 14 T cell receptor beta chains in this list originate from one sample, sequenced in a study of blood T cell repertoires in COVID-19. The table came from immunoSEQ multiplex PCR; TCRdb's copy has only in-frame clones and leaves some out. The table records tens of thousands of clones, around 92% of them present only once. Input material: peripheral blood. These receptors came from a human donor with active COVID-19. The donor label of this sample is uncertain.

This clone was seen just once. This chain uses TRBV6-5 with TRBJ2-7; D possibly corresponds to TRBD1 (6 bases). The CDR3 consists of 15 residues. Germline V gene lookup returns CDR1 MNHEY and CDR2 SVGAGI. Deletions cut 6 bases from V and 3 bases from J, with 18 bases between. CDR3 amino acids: CASSPPGQLLYEQYF. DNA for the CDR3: TGTGCCAGCAGCCCACCGGGACAACTACTCTACGAGCAGTACTTC.

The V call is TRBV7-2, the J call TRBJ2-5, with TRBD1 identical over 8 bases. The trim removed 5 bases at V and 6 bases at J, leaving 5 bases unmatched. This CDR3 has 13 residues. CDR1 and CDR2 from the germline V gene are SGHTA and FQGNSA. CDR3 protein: CASSTGTGKTQYF. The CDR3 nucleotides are TGTGCCAGCAGCACCGGGACAGGAAAGACCCAGTACTTC.

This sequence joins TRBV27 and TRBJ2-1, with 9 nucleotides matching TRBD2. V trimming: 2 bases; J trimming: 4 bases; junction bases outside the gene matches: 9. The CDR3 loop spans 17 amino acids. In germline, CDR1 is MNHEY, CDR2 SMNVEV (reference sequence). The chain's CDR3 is CASSLRVPSGIYNEQFF. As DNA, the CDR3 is TGTGCCAGCAGTTTACGTGTCCCTAGCGGGATTTACAATGAGCAGTTCTTC.

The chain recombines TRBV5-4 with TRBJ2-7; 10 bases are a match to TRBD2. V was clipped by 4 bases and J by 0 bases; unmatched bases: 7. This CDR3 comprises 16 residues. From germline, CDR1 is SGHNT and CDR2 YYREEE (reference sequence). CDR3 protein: CASSGPGTSASYEQYF. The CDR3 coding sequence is TGTGCCAGCAGCGGGCCCGGGACTAGCGCCTCCTACGAGCAGTACTTC.

Here the CDR3 DNA reads TGTGCCAGCAGCAGTACAGGGACCGTTTATGGCTACACCTTC. It yields the protein CASSSTGTVYGYTF. This chain uses TRBV13 with TRBJ1-2; perhaps TRBD1 as D (6 bases). The V gene lost 5 bases and the J gene lost 5 bases, with 15 bases spanning the gap. Germline V CDR1 and CDR2: PRHDT, FYEKMQ (reference sequence). The CDR3 totals 14 residues.

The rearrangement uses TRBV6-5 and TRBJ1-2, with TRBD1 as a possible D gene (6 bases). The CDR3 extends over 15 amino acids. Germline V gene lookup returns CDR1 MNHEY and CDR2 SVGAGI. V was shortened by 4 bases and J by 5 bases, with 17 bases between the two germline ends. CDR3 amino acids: CASSFSGGGKYGYTF. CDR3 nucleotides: TGTGCCAGCAGTTTTTCGGGGGGCGGGAAGTATGGCTACACCTTC.

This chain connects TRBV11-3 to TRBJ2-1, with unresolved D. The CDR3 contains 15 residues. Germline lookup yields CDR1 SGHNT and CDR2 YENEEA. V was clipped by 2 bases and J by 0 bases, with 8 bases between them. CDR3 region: CASSLSASSYNEQFF. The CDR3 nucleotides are TGTGCCAGCAGCTTATCCGCGAGCTCCTACAATGAGCAGTTCTTC.

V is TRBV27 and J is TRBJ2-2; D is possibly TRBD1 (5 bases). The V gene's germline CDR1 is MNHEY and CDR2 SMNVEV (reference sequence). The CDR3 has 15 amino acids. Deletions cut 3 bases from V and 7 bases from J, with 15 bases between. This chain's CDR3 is CASSLRQGQRGELFF. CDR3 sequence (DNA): TGTGCCAGCAGTTTGAGACAAGGACAACGCGGGGAGCTGTTTTTT.

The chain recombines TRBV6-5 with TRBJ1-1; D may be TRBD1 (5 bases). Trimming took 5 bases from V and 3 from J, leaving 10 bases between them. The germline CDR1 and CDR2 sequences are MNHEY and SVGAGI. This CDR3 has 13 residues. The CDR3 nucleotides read TGTGCCAGCAGTACCAGGGTCGACACTGAAGCTTTCTTT. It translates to CASSTRVDTEAFF.

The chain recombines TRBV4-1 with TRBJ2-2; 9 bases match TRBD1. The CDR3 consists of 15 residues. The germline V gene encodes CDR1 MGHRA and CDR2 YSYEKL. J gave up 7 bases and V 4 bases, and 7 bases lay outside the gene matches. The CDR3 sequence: CASSPGTGPNGELFF. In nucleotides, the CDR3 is TGCGCCAGCAGCCCCGGGACAGGGCCCAACGGGGAGCTGTTTTTT.

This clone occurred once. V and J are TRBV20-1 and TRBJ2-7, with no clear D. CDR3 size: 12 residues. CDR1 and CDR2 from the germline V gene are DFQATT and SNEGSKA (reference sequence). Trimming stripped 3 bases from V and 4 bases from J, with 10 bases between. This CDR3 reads CSASLQDYEQYF. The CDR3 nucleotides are TGCAGTGCTAGTCTTCAGGATTACGAGCAGTACTTC.

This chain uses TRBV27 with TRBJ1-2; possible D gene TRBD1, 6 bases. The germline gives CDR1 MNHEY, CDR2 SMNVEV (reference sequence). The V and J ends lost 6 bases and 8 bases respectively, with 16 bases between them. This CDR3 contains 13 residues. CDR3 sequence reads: CASSPDSLAGYTF. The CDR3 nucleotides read TGTGCCAGCAGCCCGGACAGCCTGGCCGGCTACACCTTC.

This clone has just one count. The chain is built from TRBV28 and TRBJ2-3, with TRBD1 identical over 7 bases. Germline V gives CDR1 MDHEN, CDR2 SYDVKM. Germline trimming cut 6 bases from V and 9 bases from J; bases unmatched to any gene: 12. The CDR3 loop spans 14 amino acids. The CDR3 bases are TGTGCCAGCAGACCGACCCACAGACAGGGAACGCAGTATTTT. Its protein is CASRPTHRQGTQYF.

DNA for the CDR3: TGTGCCAGCAGCTTCACAGGGCGGCCAGGGAACACTGAAGCTTTCTTT. It translates to CASSFTGRPGNTEAFF. This chain links TRBV7-2 with TRBJ1-1; D is possibly TRBD1 (6 bases). Deletions cut 3 bases from V and 1 base from J, with 15 bases between. This CDR3 contains 16 residues. Germline lookup yields CDR1 SGHTA and CDR2 FQGNSA.